This TCR beta chain was recovered during a study of cytomegalovirus exposure and HLA in healthy donors. Study-level information: Out of fewer than 500 genotyped donors, approximately 84% belonged to the Caucasian-associated ancestry cluster. General study results and limits: Roughly uniform depth of sequencing across donors was assumed in presence/absence analyses.

The primer mix had 60 Vbeta and 13 Jbeta primers. Per the original methods: Later, an analysis found 75 million to 100 million unique TCR beta chains, and about 9.9 million of these were shared. Assay: immunoSEQ multiplex PCR; the TCRdb copy retains only in-frame clones and omits some. That table furnishes V, J and clone size, whereas the DNA furnished D and trimming. The table lists some 250,000 clones, 81% of them singletons. This clone appeared a single time. Antigen unknown. V lost 9 bases to trimming and J lost 1 base; unmatched junction nucleotides: 3. The CDR3 is made up of 13 amino acids. CDR1 and CDR2 (germline): LNHDA, SQIVND (reference sequence).

Material: PBMCs. The chain carries TRBV19 and TRBJ2-7; TRBD2 agrees at 10 bases. The sequence was collected from a woman aged 55-75 years in good health and CMV-seropositive. DNA for the CDR3: TGTGCCAGCTCAGCGGGAGGGTCCTACGAGCAGTACTTC. Translated: CASSAGGSYEQYF.